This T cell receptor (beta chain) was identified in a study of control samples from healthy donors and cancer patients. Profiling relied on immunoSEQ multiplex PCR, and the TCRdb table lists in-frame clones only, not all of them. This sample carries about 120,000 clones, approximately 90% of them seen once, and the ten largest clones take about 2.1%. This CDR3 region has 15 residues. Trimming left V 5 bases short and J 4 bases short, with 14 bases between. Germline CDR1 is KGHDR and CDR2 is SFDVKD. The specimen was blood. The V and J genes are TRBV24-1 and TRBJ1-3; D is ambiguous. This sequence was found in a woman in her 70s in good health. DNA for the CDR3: TGTGCCACCAGTGCCGCCGGGGTGCACGGAAACACCATATATTTT. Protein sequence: CATSAAGVHGNTIYF.